This TCR beta chain originates from a study of long-term antiretroviral therapy in people with HIV (dated by TCRdb to the early 2020s). About the study as a whole: The earliest samples were collected about a decade before the 2015 WHO recommendation for immediate ART, when ART was typically delayed until CD4 counts fell. A retrospective serial study tested whether ART initiation and durable HIV suppression were associated with changes in peripheral blood TRB repertoire composition and diversity. A total of approximately 200 cryopreserved PBMC samples came from roughly 30 adults with confirmed HIV infection and were collected serially over a mean of about six years (range 1-12). About a third of the roughly 30 participants with HIV were female. No cross-contamination during QIAcube processing turned up in test extractions that ran a monoclonal T-cell line alongside 25 to 35 polyclonal samples.

Inclusion was restricted to participants for whom at least one PBMC sample before ART initiation and at least two post-ART samples were available. Treatment was received in the United States of America by all participants with HIV. Cryopreserved samples of roughly 0.85-11 million PBMC were thawed and washed before DNA extraction. At the time of the earliest PBMC sample, participants with HIV were aged between about 20 and 55 years. PBMC samples from each participant spanned 1-4 timepoints before ART initiation and 2-8 timepoints after ART initiation, with a median of 7 samples. For every participant, serial HIV viral load, CD4+ T-cell count, ART history and demographic data were obtained. Genomic DNA was extracted from unsorted PBMC with a Qiagen kit on a QIAcube, with processing performed in batches of 12 samples. Spanning cysteine to phenylalanine, the CDR3 consists of 13 amino acids. The kept DNA is CDR3 alone, 39 bases in frame from the first base. CDR1 SQVTM and CDR2 ANQGSEA were looked up in the germline V gene. Trimming takes 2 bases from V and 7 bases from J, and the germline ends sit 14 bases apart.

Sequencing of the TRB variable region was done with the immunoSEQ hsTCRB v3.0 assay at survey level resolution. The targeted TRB sequencing depth was roughly 40,000-50,000 T-cell genomes per sample. An Illumina MiSeq with a v3 150-cycle kit was used to sequence the pooled TRB libraries. The source study handled its data this way. Repertoire analysis was run in R within a reproducible Nextflow workflow that covered QC, data transformation and analysis. LymphoSeq2, an R package for exploring AIRR-Seq data, was used to implement the custom analyses. A few samples yielding fewer than 5000 total TRB sequences were excluded, leaving 188 analyzed HIV repertoires. Among the roughly 180 retained HIV repertoires, approximately 59 were collected before ART initiation and 120 to 130 after ART initiation. Each repertoire was downsampled to 5000 TRB nucleotide sequences, and summary statistics were averaged across 100 downsampling iterations. Only TRB sequences with CDR3 regions of at least seven amino acids were retained for analysis. Diversity was assessed using a clonality score derived from Shannon entropy and using the Gini coefficient. In the repertoire networks, any two of the top 5000 CDR3 amino acid sequences were linked whenever the two sequences differed by an edit distance of one. For TRB CDR3 amino acid sequences, antigen specificity groups and MHC restriction were predicted with GLIPH2. To flag known CMV, EBV, HIV or tissue antigen associations, CDR3 amino acid sequences were matched against VDJdb and McPAS-TCR. Pre-ART, post-ART and control groups were compared with Wilcoxon signed-rank tests and Holm-Bonferroni correction. Imported from immuneACCESS, the table was reduced by TCRdb to in-frame sequences with V and J called. These copies leave out some clones; in studies compared against another copy, an unresolved V gene accounts for under half, and the cause of the remainder is not known. The V and J calls and the clone size are those of that table, but D and trimming were determined from the DNA. The sample table lists 20,000 to 25,000 clones, around 69% of them with a count of one. The ten largest clones take up 10% to 15% of the sample.

The research as a whole found: Owing to limited PBMC availability, only the TCR beta chain was sequenced, without alpha chain pairing. Because pre-ART samples had limited cell numbers, profiling was done on unsorted PBMC rather than on sorted CD4+ and CD8+ T cells. ART initiation was associated with a significant increase in TRB diversity, but diversity stayed significantly below transplant donor controls even after long-term ART. The repertoire was dominated across all time points by expanded TRB clones identified before ART initiation, although this dominance was seen to fluctuate and to decrease in many PLHIV after ART. The samples were dated from about 2003 to 2018, and the ART regimens that were used may be less effective than current ART regimens. No data were available on ART adherence, viral resistance or therapy changes, limiting inferences about post-ART repertoire changes. Narrower CDR3 length ranges were observed in HIV repertoires than in controls, and an antigen-experienced repertoire with only a slight naive shift after ART was suggested by the network structure.

This clone has only one observation. No cognate antigen has been identified for it. There are no base qualities to consult, and no much larger clone falls within one base. This receptor was obtained from a woman aged 40 to 55 with HIV. This sequence uses TRBV29-1 and TRBJ1-1; no D gene is confidently identified. Sequences were derived from unsorted PBMCs, sampled less than 1.8 years before starting antiretroviral therapy. The CDR3 region reads CSVEPPASVEAFF. The base sequence is TGCAGCGTTGAACCGCCAGCCTCCGTTGAAGCTTTCTTT.